A selection of T cell receptor beta chains follows, all from one sample in a study of persistence of HIV-infected CD4 T cells. No antigen has been assigned to these receptors. The method was immunoSEQ multiplex PCR; TCRdb's version includes in-frame clones alone and lacks a portion of them. The top ten clones hold approximately 1.3% of a sample with 35,000 to 40,000 clones, roughly 89% of them seen once. This specimen consisted of CD4+ T cells sorted from PBMCs after 18-hour stimulation, obtained from a patient who received antiretroviral therapy. The receptor source for this set is an adult man with HIV who was CMV-seropositive. The CDR3 runs from the conserved cysteine through the conserved F or W. The order of the fields is D gene, J gene, V gene, CDR3 length, CDR3 protein, CDR3 DNA. The D gene is left open where the match is weak.

- | TRBJ1-5 | TRBV4-1 | 14 | CASRPVGSNQPQHF | TGCGCCAGCAGGCCAGTCGGTAGCAATCAGCCCCAGCATTTT
TRBD2 | TRBJ2-7 | TRBV27 | 15 | CASRTISGVTYEQYF | TGTGCCAGCAGAACTATCAGCGGGGTAACCTACGAGCAGTACTTC
- | TRBJ1-2 | TRBV6-5 | 13 | CASKVLGNYGYTF | TGTGCCAGCAAGGTCTTGGGTAACTATGGCTACACCTTC
TRBD1 | TRBJ2-5 | TRBV28 | 15 | CASRDGTGSQETQYF | TGTGCCAGCAGGGATGGGACAGGGTCTCAAGAGACCCAGTACTTC
- | TRBJ1-5 | TRBV6-2/TRBV6-3 | 17 | CASSPTGGRYSNQPQHF | TGTGCCAGCAGCCCTACGGGGGGCCGCTATAGCAATCAGCCCCAGCATTTT
- | TRBJ2-7 | TRBV18 | 14 | CASSPPVTTHEQYF | TGTGCCAGCTCACCACCGGTCACGACCCACGAGCAGTACTTC
TRBD1 | TRBJ2-1 | TRBV6-4 | 13 | CASSVGQGIEQFF | TGTGCCAGCAGTGTGGGACAGGGAATCGAGCAGTTCTTC
TRBD1 | TRBJ1-2 | TRBV19 | 16 | CASSILPGQAAPGYTF | TGTGCCAGTAGTATCCTCCCTGGACAGGCCGCGCCTGGCTACACCTTC
- | TRBJ1-3 | TRBV6-2/TRBV6-3 | 15 | CASSYDRSSGNTIYF | TGTGCCAGCAGTTACGACCGAAGCTCTGGAAACACCATATATTTT
- | TRBJ2-1 | TRBV6-1 | 12 | CASSETLNEQFF | TGTGCCAGCAGTGAAACCCTGAATGAGCAGTTCTTC